The 8 T cell receptor beta chains reported below all come from one sample, sequenced in a study of shared clonotypes between healthy human individuals. The method was immunoSEQ multiplex PCR; TCRdb's version includes in-frame clones alone and lacks a portion of them. Counted here are 2 million to 2.5 million clones, approximately 94% occurring once; the ten biggest clones make up less than 0.15%. The specimen sequenced was naive CD4+ T cells sorted from blood. Subset indicated: CD45RA+ positively selected. The source of these receptors is a man between 18 and 35 years old in good health.

The chain joins TRBV18 to TRBJ2-5, with 10 bases fitting TRBD2. Germline V gene lookup returns CDR1 KGHSH and CDR2 LQKENI. Trimming removed 1 base from V and 4 bases from J; junction bases left unmatched: 3. This CDR3 spans 15 amino acids. The CDR3 is CASSPLPSGGETQYF. CDR3 DNA: TGTGCCAGCTCACCACTCCCTAGCGGGGGAGAGACCCAGTACTTC.

CDR3: CASSPPNSHEQYF. CDR3 DNA sequence: TGTGCCAGCAGCCCTCCGAACAGTCACGAGCAGTACTTC. The V gene is TRBV7-2, the J gene TRBJ2-7; D gene uncertain. V was clipped by 5 bases and J by 5 bases, with 13 bases between them. This CDR3 has 13 residues. Germline V gives CDR1 SGHTA, CDR2 FQGNSA.

This clone showed up just once. The V gene is TRBV20-1, the J gene TRBJ2-7; TRBD1 matches 7 bases. The length of the CDR3 is 10 residues. V lost 6 bases to trimming and J lost 5 bases; unmatched junction nucleotides: 1. The germline CDR1 and CDR2 sequences are DFQATT and SNEGSKA (reference sequence). CDR3 residues: CSAGQDEQYF. CDR3 DNA sequence: TGCAGTGCAGGACAGGACGAGCAGTACTTC.

This chain joins TRBV29-1 and TRBJ1-1, with 7 bases that match TRBD1. The junction had 17 bases not matched to a gene; V was cut back by 0 bases and J by 4 bases. The length of the CDR3 is 18 residues. Germline CDR1 SQVTM, CDR2 ANQGSEA. CDR3 sequence: CSVEDWGGGGNGATEAFF. CDR3 sequence (DNA): TGCAGCGTTGAAGATTGGGGAGGAGGGGGCAATGGGGCCACTGAAGCTTTCTTT.

V usage is TRBV6-5 and J usage is TRBJ1-1; D unresolved. Germline-derived CDR1 and CDR2 are MNHEY and SVGAGI. The CDR3 spans 13 residues. Trimming removed 2 bases from V and 4 bases from J, with 8 bases in between. This CDR3 is CASSYVVGTEAFF. The DNA of the CDR3 is TGTGCCAGCAGTTACGTCGTCGGCACTGAAGCTTTCTTT.

The count of this clone is one. The rearrangement links TRBV11-2 to TRBJ2-2; D might be TRBD2 (6 bases). The CDR3 loop spans 15 amino acids. Germline V lookup: CDR1 SGHAT, CDR2 FQNNGV. V dropped 5 bases and J dropped 5 bases, with 15 bases sitting between them. This chain's CDR3 is CASSPSPGETGELFF. CDR3 DNA sequence: TGTGCCAGCAGCCCGAGCCCGGGAGAAACCGGGGAGCTGTTTTTT.

V usage is TRBV30 and J usage is TRBJ1-5; TRBD1 aligns across 7 bases. The germline CDR1 and CDR2 sequences are GTSNPN and SVGIG (reference sequence). This CDR3 is built from 13 residues. The ends lost 2 bases at V and 6 bases at J; junction bases unmatched: 4. The CDR3 spells CAWSTTGVQPQHF. In DNA, the CDR3 is TGTGCCTGGAGTACCACAGGGGTTCAGCCCCAGCATTTT.

The rearrangement uses TRBV18 and TRBJ1-2; D possibly corresponds to TRBD1 (5 bases). The germline V gene has CDR1 KGHSH and CDR2 LQKENI. The V end lost 3 bases, the J end lost 3 bases, and 11 bases lay between the germline ends. The CDR3 extends over 14 amino acids. This CDR3 reads CASSPSDSYYGYTF. CDR3 nucleotides: TGTGCCAGCTCACCTAGCGACAGCTACTATGGCTACACCTTC.